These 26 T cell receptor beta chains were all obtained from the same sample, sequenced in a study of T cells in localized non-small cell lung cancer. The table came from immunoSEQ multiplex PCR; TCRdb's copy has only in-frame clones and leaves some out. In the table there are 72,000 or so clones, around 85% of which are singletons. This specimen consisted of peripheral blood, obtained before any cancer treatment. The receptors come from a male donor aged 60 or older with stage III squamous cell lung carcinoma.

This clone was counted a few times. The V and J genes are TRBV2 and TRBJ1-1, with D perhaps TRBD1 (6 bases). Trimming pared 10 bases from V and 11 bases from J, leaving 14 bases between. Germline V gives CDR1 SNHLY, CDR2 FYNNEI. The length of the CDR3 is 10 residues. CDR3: CATQGLGAFF. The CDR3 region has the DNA TGTGCCACCCAGGGGCTTGGGGCTTTCTTT.

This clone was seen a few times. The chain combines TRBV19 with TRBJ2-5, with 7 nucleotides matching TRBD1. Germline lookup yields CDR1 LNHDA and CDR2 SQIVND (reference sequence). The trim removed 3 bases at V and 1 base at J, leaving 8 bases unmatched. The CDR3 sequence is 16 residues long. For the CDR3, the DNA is TGTGCCAGTAGTATGATCGAGGGGGCCTCCCAAGAGACCCAGTACTTC. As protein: CASSMIEGASQETQYF.

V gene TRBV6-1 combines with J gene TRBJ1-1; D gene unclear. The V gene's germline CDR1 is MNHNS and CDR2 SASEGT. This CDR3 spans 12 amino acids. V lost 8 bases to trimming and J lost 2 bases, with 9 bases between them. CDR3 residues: CASGKLNTEAFF. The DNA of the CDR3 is TGTGCCAGCGGGAAGCTCAACACTGAAGCTTTCTTT.

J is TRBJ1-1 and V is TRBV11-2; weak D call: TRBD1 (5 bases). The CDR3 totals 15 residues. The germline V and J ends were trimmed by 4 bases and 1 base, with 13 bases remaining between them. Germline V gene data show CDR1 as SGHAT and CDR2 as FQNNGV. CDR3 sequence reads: CASSSGTAWNTEAFF. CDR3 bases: TGTGCCAGCAGCTCCGGGACGGCCTGGAACACTGAAGCTTTCTTT.

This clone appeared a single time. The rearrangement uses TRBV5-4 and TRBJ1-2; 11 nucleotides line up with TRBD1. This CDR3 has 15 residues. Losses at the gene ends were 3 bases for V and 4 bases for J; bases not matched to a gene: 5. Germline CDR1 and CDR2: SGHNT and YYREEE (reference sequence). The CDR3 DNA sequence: TGTGCCAGCAGCTCTCCGGGACAGGGGGGCTATGGCTACACCTTC. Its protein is CASSSPGQGGYGYTF.

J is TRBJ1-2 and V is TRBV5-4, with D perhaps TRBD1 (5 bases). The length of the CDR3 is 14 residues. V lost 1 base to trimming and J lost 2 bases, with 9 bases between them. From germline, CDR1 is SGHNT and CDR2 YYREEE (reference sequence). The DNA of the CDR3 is TGTGCCAGCAGCTTGCAGGGCAGCAACTATGGCTACACCTTC. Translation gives CASSLQGSNYGYTF.

The CDR3 is CASSSFFATNEKLFF. CDR3 in DNA: TGTGCCAGCAGTTCGTTTTTTGCAACTAATGAAAAACTGTTTTTT. This chain connects TRBV28 to TRBJ1-4; D is unresolved. CDR1 is MDHEN, CDR2 SYDVKM, per germline. The CDR3 loop spans 15 amino acids. Trimming pared 4 bases from V and 0 bases from J, leaving 9 bases between.

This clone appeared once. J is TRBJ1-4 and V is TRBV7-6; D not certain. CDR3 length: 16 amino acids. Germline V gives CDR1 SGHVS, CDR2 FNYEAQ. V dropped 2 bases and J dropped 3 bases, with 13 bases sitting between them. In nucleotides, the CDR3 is TGTGCCAGCAGCTTAACGTCGGTCGCTCCTAATGAAAAACTGTTTTTT. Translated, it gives CASSLTSVAPNEKLFF.

The CDR3 DNA reads as TGCAGCGTTGAAGAAGCACTAGGAGTTCCGTATTTT. Residues: CSVEEALGVPYF. The chain has TRBV29-1 and TRBJ2-3, with a tentative D call TRBD2 (5 bases). There are 12 residues in the CDR3. Germline values: CDR1 SQVTM, CDR2 ANQGSEA. With 0 bases removed from V and 14 bases from J, the gap between germline ends came to 15 bases.

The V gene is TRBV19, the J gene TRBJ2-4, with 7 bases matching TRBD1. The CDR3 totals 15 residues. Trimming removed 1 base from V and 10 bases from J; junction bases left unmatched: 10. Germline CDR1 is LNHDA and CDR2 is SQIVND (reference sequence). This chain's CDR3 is CASSIVTGTGAIQYF. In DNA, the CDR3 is TGTGCCAGTAGTATAGTGACAGGGACCGGGGCTATTCAGTACTTC.

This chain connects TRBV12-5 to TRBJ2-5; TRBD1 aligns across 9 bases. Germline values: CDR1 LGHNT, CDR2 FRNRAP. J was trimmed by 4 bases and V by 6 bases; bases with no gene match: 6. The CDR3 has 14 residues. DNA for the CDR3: TGTGCTAGTGGCCCCGGGACAGGGCGAGAGACCCAGTACTTC. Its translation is CASGPGTGRETQYF.

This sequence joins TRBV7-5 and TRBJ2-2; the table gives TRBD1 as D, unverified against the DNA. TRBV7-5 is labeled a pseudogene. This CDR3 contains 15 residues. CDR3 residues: CARSAMDTYTGELFF. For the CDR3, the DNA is TGTGCCAGAAGCGCTATGGACACCTACACCGGGGAGCTGTTTTTT.

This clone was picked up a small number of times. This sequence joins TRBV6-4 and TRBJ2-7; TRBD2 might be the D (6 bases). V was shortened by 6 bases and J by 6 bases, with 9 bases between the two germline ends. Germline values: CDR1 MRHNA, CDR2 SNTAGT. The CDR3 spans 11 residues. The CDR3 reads CASRRRVEQYV. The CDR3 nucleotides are TGTGCCAGCAGGAGGAGGGTCGAGCAGTACGTC.

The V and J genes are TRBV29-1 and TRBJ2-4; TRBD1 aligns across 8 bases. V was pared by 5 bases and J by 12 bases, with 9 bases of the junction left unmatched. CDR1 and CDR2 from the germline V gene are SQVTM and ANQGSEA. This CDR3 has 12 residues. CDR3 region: CSVKGQGRDQYF. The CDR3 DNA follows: TGCAGCGTTAAAGGACAGGGCCGGGATCAGTACTTC.

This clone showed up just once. This chain's CDR3 is CASSLDPGATDTQYF. In DNA, the CDR3 is TGCGCCAGCAGCTTGGACCCGGGGGCCACAGATACGCAGTATTTT. This chain joins TRBV5-1 and TRBJ2-3; D assignment may be TRBD1 or TRBD2 (6 bases each). The CDR3 sequence is 15 residues long. Germline V lookup: CDR1 SGHRS, CDR2 YFSETQ. Trimming left V 0 bases short and J 2 bases short, with 10 bases between. Variable domain in full (rest from reference TRBV5-1 and TRBJ2-3): KAGVTQTPRYLIKTRGQQVTLSCSPISGHRSVSWYQQTPGQGLQFLFEYFSETQRNKGNFPGRFSGRQFSNSRSEMNVSTLELGDSALYLCASSLDPGATDTQYFGPGTRLTVL.

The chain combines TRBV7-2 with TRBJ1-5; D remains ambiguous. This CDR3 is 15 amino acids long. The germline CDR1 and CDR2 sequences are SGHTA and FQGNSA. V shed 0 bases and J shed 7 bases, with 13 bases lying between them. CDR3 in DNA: TGTGCCAGCAGCTTAGCTTCTGGAGAGGACCAGCCCCAGCATTTT. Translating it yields CASSLASGEDQPQHF.

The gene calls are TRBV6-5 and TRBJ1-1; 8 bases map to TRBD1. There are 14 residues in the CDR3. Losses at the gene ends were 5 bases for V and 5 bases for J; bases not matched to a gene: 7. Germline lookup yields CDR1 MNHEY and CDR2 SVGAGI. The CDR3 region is CASSLTGGGTEAFF. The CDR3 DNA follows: TGTGCCAGCAGTCTAACAGGGGGAGGTACTGAAGCTTTCTTT.

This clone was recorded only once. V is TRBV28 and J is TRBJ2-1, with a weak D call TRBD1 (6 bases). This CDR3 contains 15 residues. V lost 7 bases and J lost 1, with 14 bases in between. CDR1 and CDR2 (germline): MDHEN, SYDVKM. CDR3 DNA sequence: TGTGCCAGCATACTCGGGCAGGGGTCCTACAATGAGCAGTTCTTC. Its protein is CASILGQGSYNEQFF.

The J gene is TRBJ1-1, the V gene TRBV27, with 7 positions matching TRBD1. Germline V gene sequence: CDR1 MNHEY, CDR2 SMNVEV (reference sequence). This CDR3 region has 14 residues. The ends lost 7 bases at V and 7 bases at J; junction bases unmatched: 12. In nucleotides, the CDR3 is TGTGCCAGCATCCGAGTAGGGGGCCAGGGTGAAGCTTTCTTT. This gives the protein CASIRVGGQGEAFF.

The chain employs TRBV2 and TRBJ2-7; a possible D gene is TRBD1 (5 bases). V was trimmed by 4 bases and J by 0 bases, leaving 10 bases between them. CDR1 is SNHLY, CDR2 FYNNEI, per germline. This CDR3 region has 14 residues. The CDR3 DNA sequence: TGTGCCAGCAGTGCGACAGAAGTCTCCTACGAGCAGTACGTC. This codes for CASSATEVSYEQYV.

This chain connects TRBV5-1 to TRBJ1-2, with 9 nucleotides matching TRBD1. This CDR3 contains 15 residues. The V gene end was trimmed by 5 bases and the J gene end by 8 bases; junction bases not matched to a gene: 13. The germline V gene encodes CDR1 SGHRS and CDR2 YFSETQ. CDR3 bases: TGCGCCAGCAGACCATCCGAGACAGGGGGGAGAGGCTACACCTTC. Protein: CASRPSETGGRGYTF.

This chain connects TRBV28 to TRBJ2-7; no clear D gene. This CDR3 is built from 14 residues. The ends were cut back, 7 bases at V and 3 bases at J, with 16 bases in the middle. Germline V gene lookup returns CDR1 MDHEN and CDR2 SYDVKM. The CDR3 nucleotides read TGTGCCAGCACCTCGGACCCTTCCCTCTACGAGCAGTACGTC. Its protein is CASTSDPSLYEQYV.

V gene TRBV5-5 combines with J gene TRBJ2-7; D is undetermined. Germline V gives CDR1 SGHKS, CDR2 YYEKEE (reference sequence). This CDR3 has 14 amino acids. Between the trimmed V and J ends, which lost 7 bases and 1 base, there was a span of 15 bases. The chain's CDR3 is CASLPLPDSYEQYF. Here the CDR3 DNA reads TGTGCCAGCTTACCACTTCCGGATTCCTACGAGCAGTACTTC.

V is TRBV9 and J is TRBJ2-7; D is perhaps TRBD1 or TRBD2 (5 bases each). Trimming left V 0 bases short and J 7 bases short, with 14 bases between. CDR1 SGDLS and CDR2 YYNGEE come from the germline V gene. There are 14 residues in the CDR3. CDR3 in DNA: TGTGCCAGCAGCGTAGGGGACCTCGTAGGGGAGCAGTACTTC. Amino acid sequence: CASSVGDLVGEQYF.

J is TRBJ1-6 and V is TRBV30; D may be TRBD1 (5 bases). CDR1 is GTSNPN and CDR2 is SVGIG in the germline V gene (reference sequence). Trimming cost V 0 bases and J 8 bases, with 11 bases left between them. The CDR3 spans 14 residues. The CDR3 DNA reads TGTGCCTGGAGTGTCCGGGGGGGGGATTCACCCCTCCACTTT. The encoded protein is CAWSVRGGDSPLHF.

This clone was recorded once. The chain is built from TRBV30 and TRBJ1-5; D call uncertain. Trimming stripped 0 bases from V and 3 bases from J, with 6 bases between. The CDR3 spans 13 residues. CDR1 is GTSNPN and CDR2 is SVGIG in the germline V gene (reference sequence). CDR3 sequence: CAWSVQYNQPQHF. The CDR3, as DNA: TGTGCCTGGAGTGTACAGTACAATCAGCCCCAGCATTTT.